This T cell receptor (beta chain) comes out of a study of PD-1 and CTLA-4 blockade in melanoma (dated by TCRdb to 2020 to 2022). Regarding the study in general: In patients with melanoma, the researchers looked at the effects of CTLA-4 blockade versus PD-1 blockade on the CD8 T cell response that was melanoma-reactive.

As to this clone: Its binding antigen is unknown. No base-level quality is on record; no much larger clone is a single base apart.

Library method: the immunoSEQ multiplex PCR assay. In TCRdb, the immuneACCESS table is reduced to in-frame sequences with V and J assigned. These tables do not hold every clone; where another copy was compared, an unresolved V gene accounts for under half, and the others remain unexplained. The sample data list 20,000 to 25,000 clones, and about nine tenths of these were observed just once. About 7.2% of the sample is in the top ten clones. CDR1 and CDR2 were assigned from the germline V gene (reference sequence) as LGHDT and YNNKEL. A distance of 12 bases separates the germline ends of V and J, which lose 0 bases and 4 bases respectively. The CDR3 spans 15 residues, from the cysteine through the phenylalanine. Only the CDR3 portion is preserved as DNA: 45 bases, with reading frame beginning at the first base.

The origin of this receptor is a human donor with melanoma. The source material was CD8+ T cells from peripheral blood, sampled before anti-PD-1 treatment. The rearranged segments are TRBV3-1 (or the pseudogene TRBV3-2) and TRBJ1-2; TRBD1 might be the D gene, on 5 matching bases. The sequence in DNA is TGTGCCAGCAGCCAAGAATCGGGACTGACCTATGGCTACACCTTC. Translated, this gives CASSQESGLTYGYTF.